A single sample is the source of the 25 T cell receptor beta chains below, sequenced in a study of blood T cell repertoires in COVID-19. Produced via immunoSEQ multiplex PCR; TCRdb's table is partial and in-frame only. The table records about 190,000 clones, around 84% of them present only once. The sequenced material came from peripheral blood. Receptor source: a human donor in a cohort sampled during active COVID-19.

This rearrangement joins TRBV6-5 to TRBJ2-1; 8 bases are a match to TRBD2. Trimming removed 5 bases from V and 7 bases from J; junction bases left unmatched: 10. The germline V gene has CDR1 MNHEY and CDR2 SVGAGI. The CDR3 has 15 residues. CDR3 in DNA: TGTGCCAGCAGTCAGCCAGGACTAGCCTTTAATGAGCAGTTCTTC. Its translation is CASSQPGLAFNEQFF.

In DNA form, the CDR3 reads TGTGCCACCCCAACGGGACTATTTTTAGGGAATGAGCAGTTCTTC. Its translation: CATPTGLFLGNEQFF. The V call is TRBV6-5, the J call TRBJ2-1; 7 bases fit TRBD2. The V and J ends lost 10 bases and 7 bases, in that order; junction bases with no gene match: 16. There are 15 residues in the CDR3. Germline CDR1 MNHEY, CDR2 SVGAGI.

The V gene is TRBV5-6, the J gene TRBJ1-2, with D possibly matching TRBD1 (5 bases). Trimming took 0 bases from V and 8 from J, leaving 11 bases between them. The CDR3 is 13 amino acids. The germline CDR1 and CDR2 sequences are SGHDT and YYEEEE. The CDR3 nucleotides read TGTGCCAGCAGCTTGGGAGGGACTGGGGGCTACACCTTC. Its translation is CASSLGGTGGYTF.

J is TRBJ2-5 and V is TRBV6-5, with no clear D. V was pared by 6 bases and J by 7 bases, with 15 bases between. The germline V gene encodes CDR1 MNHEY and CDR2 SVGAGI. The CDR3 is 13 amino acids. The CDR3 DNA reads TGTGCCAGCAGGGTCGACAAGTTTGGGACCCAGTACTTC. Its protein product is CASRVDKFGTQYF.

The CDR3: CASSLTGRSWNEQFF. As DNA, the CDR3 is TGTGCCAGCAGCTTAACCGGGAGGAGTTGGAATGAGCAGTTCTTC. This chain uses TRBV11-2 with TRBJ2-1; 7 bases agree with TRBD2. Germline CDR1 SGHAT, CDR2 FQNNGV. The CDR3 is made up of 15 amino acids. V shed 2 bases, J shed 7 bases, and the junction held 8 bases outside the gene matches. The whole variable domain, filled in from reference TRBV11-2 and TRBJ2-1, reads EAGVAQSPRYKIIEKRQSVAFWCNPISGHATLYWYQQILGQGPKLLIQFQNNGVVDDSQLPKDRFSAERLKGVDSTLKIQPAKLEDSAVYLCASSLTGRSWNEQFFGPGTRLTVL.

V and J are TRBV19 and TRBJ1-2; TRBD1 matches at 12 bases. The CDR3 is 15 amino acids. Looked up from germline, CDR1 is LNHDA and CDR2 is SQIVND (reference sequence). V lost 3 bases to trimming and J lost 5 bases; unmatched junction nucleotides: 4. CDR3 DNA sequence: TGTGCCAGTAGTATTGGGACAGGGGGCTCGTATGGCTACACCTTC. Translating gives CASSIGTGGSYGYTF.

The table lists this clone with a few counts. J is TRBJ1-2 and V is TRBV3-1 (or the pseudogene TRBV3-2); no firm D call. The V gene lost 3 bases and the J gene lost 5 bases, with 10 bases spanning the gap. This CDR3 contains 13 residues. Germline lookup yields CDR1 LGHDT and CDR2 YNNKEL (reference sequence). The CDR3 DNA reads TGTGCCAGCAGCCAGCTGAGGTATTATGGCTACACCTTC. Residues: CASSQLRYYGYTF.

The CDR3 protein is CASSPRLDEQFF. The CDR3 nucleotides read TGTGCCAGCAGCCCCCGGTTGGATGAGCAGTTCTTC. The chain couples TRBV7-9 to TRBJ2-1; D remains ambiguous. The germline gives CDR1 SEHNR, CDR2 FQNEAQ (reference sequence). V lost 5 bases and J 8 bases, leaving 10 bases between the germline ends. This CDR3 has 12 residues.

This chain joins TRBV5-1 and TRBJ2-5, with TRBD1 matching 10 bases. The CDR3 length is 18 residues. Germline V gene lookup returns CDR1 SGHRS and CDR2 YFSETQ. V lost 3 bases and J lost 5; bases outside the gene matches: 16. In DNA form, the CDR3 reads TGCGCCAGCAGCTCCGGTATCAGGGGACAGGGGAGTACGGAGACCCAGTACTTC. It yields the protein CASSSGIRGQGSTETQYF. The variable domain in full, with the rest retrieved from reference TRBV5-1 and TRBJ2-5, is KAGVTQTPRYLIKTRGQQVTLSCSPISGHRSVSWYQQTPGQGLQFLFEYFSETQRNKGNFPGRFSGRQFSNSRSEMNVSTLELGDSALYLCASSSGIRGQGSTETQYFGPGTRLLVL.

This chain joins TRBV4-1 and TRBJ1-1; possible D gene TRBD1, 6 bases. CDR1 and CDR2 from the germline V gene are MGHRA and YSYEKL. The CDR3 is made up of 13 amino acids. The V end lost 1 base, the J end lost 7 bases, and 10 bases lay between the germline ends. CDR3 nucleotides: TGCGCCAGCAGCCAAGGACAGGTCAATGAAGCTTTCTTT. It is translated as CASSQGQVNEAFF.

The chain is built from TRBV30 and TRBJ2-5; 7 bases align to TRBD2. This CDR3 contains 14 residues. V was clipped by 2 bases and J by 1 base; unmatched bases: 4. CDR1 and CDR2 from the germline V gene are GTSNPN and SVGIG (reference sequence). The chain's CDR3 is CAWSRGGAQETQYF. The CDR3 DNA reads as TGTGCCTGGAGTCGCGGGGGAGCCCAAGAGACCCAGTACTTC.

Note on this clone: The junction departs from the called germline gene at one end, perhaps through a read error. This rearrangement joins TRBV19 to TRBJ1-2; TRBD1 might be the D (6 bases). Germline V gene lookup returns CDR1 LNHDA and CDR2 SQIVND (reference sequence). The CDR3 has 11 residues. The CDR3 sequence: CASTTGWGLYF. The CDR3 coding sequence is TGTGCCAGTACCACCGGTTGGGGGCTCTACTTC.

The chain links TRBV4-2 to TRBJ2-1, with 9 bases lining up with TRBD2. Germline V gene lookup returns CDR1 LGHNA and CDR2 YNFKEQ. This CDR3 has 15 residues. Trimming removed 2 bases from V and 10 bases from J; junction bases left unmatched: 9. CDR3 DNA: TGTGCCAGCAGCCAATTGGCGGGGGGGCCTTGGGAGCAGTTCTTC. The encoded protein is CASSQLAGGPWEQFF.

The gene calls are TRBV6-6 and TRBJ2-5; 8 nucleotides align to TRBD2. The CDR3 has 13 residues. J lost 7 bases, V lost 8 bases, and 9 bases had no gene match. Germline loops: CDR1 MNHNY, CDR2 SVGAGI (reference sequence). The DNA for the CDR3 is TGTGCCAGCTTCGCGGGGGGTATAGGGACCCAGTACTTC. Its translation is CASFAGGIGTQYF.

The rearrangement uses TRBV11-2 and TRBJ1-1; possible D gene TRBD1, 6 bases. V lost 1 base and J 1 base, leaving 10 bases between the germline ends. Per the germline V gene, CDR1 is SGHAT and CDR2 is FQNNGV. This CDR3 has 15 amino acids. CDR3 in DNA: TGTGCCAGCAGCTTAGTAGGGACAACGAACACTGAAGCTTTCTTT. Amino acid sequence: CASSLVGTTNTEAFF.

This chain links TRBV21-1 with TRBJ2-7; TRBD1, as called in the table, went unchecked against the DNA. TRBV21-1 counts as a pseudogene. CDR3 length: 12 residues. CDR3 DNA: TGTGCCAGGGGGCGGACAGTTTACGAGCAGTACGTC. Its protein is CARGRTVYEQYV.

A few counts support this clone. This chain joins TRBV6-5 and TRBJ2-2, with 9 bases that match TRBD1. Germline lookup yields CDR1 MNHEY and CDR2 SVGAGI. The CDR3 contains 14 residues. After removal of 7 bases from V and 4 bases from J, the junction contained 4 bases not matched to a gene. CDR3 bases: TGTGCCAGCACTCCGGGACAGGGCACCGGGGAGCTGTTTTTT. Its translation is CASTPGQGTGELFF.

The CDR3: CATSRASISPLHF. The CDR3 DNA sequence: TGTGCCACCAGCAGAGCCAGTATCTCGCCCCTCCACTTT. The chain carries TRBV15 and TRBJ1-6, with D hard to call. Germline V lookup: CDR1 LNHNV, CDR2 YYDKDF (reference sequence). Trimming removed 1 base from V and 13 bases from J, with 11 bases in between. The CDR3 is made up of 13 amino acids.

The chain is built from TRBV7-9 and TRBJ1-2, with D tentatively TRBD1 (5 bases). V was trimmed by 1 base and J by 1 base, leaving 10 bases between them. The germline V gene encodes CDR1 SEHNR and CDR2 FQNEAQ (reference sequence). The CDR3 sequence is 15 residues long. CDR3 in DNA: TGTGCCAGCAGCTTAGAAGGCAGGGTTAACTATGGCTACACCTTC. It codes for CASSLEGRVNYGYTF.

CDR3: CASSLAPDSLYGYTF. CDR3 bases: TGCGCCAGCAGCTTGGCGCCGGACAGTCTCTATGGCTACACCTTC. The rearrangement links TRBV5-1 to TRBJ1-2, with D maybe TRBD1 (6 bases). Trimming removed 0 bases from V and 4 bases from J, with 13 bases in between. CDR1 and CDR2 from the germline V gene are SGHRS and YFSETQ. The CDR3 sequence is 15 residues long.

The chain combines TRBV28 with TRBJ1-5; TRBD1 aligns across 8 bases. The trim removed 7 bases at V and 4 bases at J, leaving 18 bases unmatched. CDR3 length: 18 residues. Per germline, CDR1 MDHEN and CDR2 SYDVKM. The DNA of the CDR3 is TGTGCCAGCACCGATACGACAGGGGTCCTGTTGTCAAATCAGCCCCAGCATTTT. It specifies CASTDTTGVLLSNQPQHF.

The chain uses TRBV5-4 and TRBJ2-7; possibly TRBD1 for D (6 bases). The V gene's germline CDR1 is SGHNT and CDR2 YYREEE (reference sequence). Trimming pared 4 bases from V and 2 bases from J, leaving 13 bases between. The CDR3 consists of 14 residues. CDR3 nucleotide sequence: TGTGCCAGCAGCCATAAACAGGGAACCTACGAGCAGTACTTC. It specifies CASSHKQGTYEQYF.

The gene calls are TRBV18 and TRBJ2-5, with 10 bases identical to TRBD2. The CDR3 is 15 residues long. J was trimmed by 3 bases and V by 2 bases; bases with no gene match: 3. CDR1 KGHSH and CDR2 LQKENI come from the germline V gene. CDR3 bases: TGTGCCAGCTCACCATGGACTAGCGGAAAAGAGACCCAGTACTTC. Residues: CASSPWTSGKETQYF.

The chain links TRBV7-2 to TRBJ2-3; TRBD2 matches 8 bases. V shed 2 bases and J 7 bases; nucleotides not matched to a gene: 11. There are 16 residues in the CDR3. In germline, CDR1 is SGHTA, CDR2 FQGNSA. The CDR3 reads CASSLPLTSAVNTQYF. Here the CDR3 DNA reads TGTGCCAGCAGCTTACCCTTGACTAGCGCTGTGAATACGCAGTATTTT.

The CDR3 is CASSSEPPGVGTEAFF. Written as DNA, the CDR3 is TGTGCCAGCAGCTCGGAACCGCCAGGGGTTGGCACTGAAGCTTTCTTT. This chain links TRBV5-4 with TRBJ1-1, with D tentatively TRBD1 (6 bases). There are 16 residues in the CDR3. Germline CDR1 reads SGHNT; CDR2 reads YYREEE (reference sequence). V shed 3 bases and J shed 4 bases, with 19 bases lying between them. Full variable domain (rest looked up from reference TRBV5-4 and TRBJ1-1): ETGVTQSPTHLIKTRGQQVTLRCSSQSGHNTVSWYQQALGQGPQFIFQYYREEENGRGNFPPRFSGLQFPNYSSELNVNALELDDSALYLCASSSEPPGVGTEAFFGQGTRLTVV.